The rows below give T cell receptor beta chains drawn from one sample of a study of PD-1 blockade in classical Hodgkin lymphoma. Clones were read by immunoSEQ multiplex PCR, and TCRdb kept only the in-frame ones, dropping some. The repertoire holds about 46,000 clones, with roughly 73% as singletons. Sample: peripheral blood mononuclear cells (PBMCs), taken at baseline. All receptors derive from a human donor with classical Hodgkin lymphoma. Each CDR3 is given with its conserved first and last residue. A D gene is named only where the DNA matches it firmly. Size tells how often a clone was seen (once, few, many) or the class of an expanded clone, and some rows leave it out.

V gene	J gene	clone size	D gene	CDR3 protein	CDR3 DNA
TRBV30	TRBJ2-7	.	.	CAWSAVTYEQYF	TGTGCCTGGAGTGCGGTGACCTACGAGCAGTACTTC
TRBV5-4	TRBJ2-7	few	TRBD2	CASSPIAGATYEQYF	TGTGCCAGCAGCCCTATAGCGGGAGCCACCTACGAGCAGTACTTC
TRBV28	TRBJ2-2	.	TRBD2	CASSYGGARTGELFF	TGTGCCAGCAGTTACGGGGGGGCCAGAACCGGGGAGCTGTTTTTT
TRBV19	TRBJ1-1	.	.	CASTLGTEGTEAFF	TGTGCCAGTACCCTGGGAACAGAGGGGACTGAAGCTTTCTTT
TRBV28	TRBJ2-2	.	.	CASSFGTGELFF	TGTGCCAGCAGTTTCGGCACAGGGGAGCTGTTTTTT
TRBV6-1	TRBJ1-2	.	.	CASSESDYGYTF	TGTGCCAGCAGTGAGTCTGACTATGGCTACACCTTC
TRBV20-1	TRBJ2-4	.	.	CSAPVFDIQYF	TGCAGTGCGCCAGTATTCGACATTCAGTACTTC
TRBV2	TRBJ1-3	.	.	CASSEWNTIYF	TGTGCCAGCAGTGAATGGAACACCATATATTTT
TRBV7-6	TRBJ2-5	.	TRBD2	CASSLETVTSGKETQYF	TGTGCCAGCAGCTTAGAAACGGTGACTAGCGGGAAAGAGACCCAGTACTTC
TRBV2	TRBJ1-3	once	TRBD1	CASRAGQGDGNTIYF	TGTGCCAGCAGGGCGGGACAGGGTGATGGAAACACCATATATTTT
TRBV27	TRBJ2-7	many	.	CASAPRSSYEQYF	TGTGCCAGCGCCCCCCGGAGCTCCTACGAGCAGTACTTC
TRBV7-8	TRBJ2-1	once	TRBD2	CASSASSGRVYNEQFF	TGTGCCAGCAGCGCCTCTAGCGGGAGAGTATACAATGAGCAGTTCTTC
TRBV19	TRBJ1-2	.	.	CASSIESPYGYTF	TGTGCCAGTAGTATAGAATCCCCGTATGGCTACACCTTC
TRBV7-2	TRBJ2-7	.	TRBD2	CASSLGPGGMYKQYF	TGTGCCAGCAGCTTAGGTCCGGGAGGTATGTACAAGCAGTACTTC
TRBV19	TRBJ1-2	.	TRBD1	CASSTSGTGKFGDGYTF	TGTGCCAGTAGTACCTCCGGGACAGGGAAATTTGGCGATGGCTACACCTTC
TRBV15	TRBJ1-1	many	TRBD1	CATSRAPEGAYTEAFF	TGTGCCACCAGCAGAGCTCCCGAGGGGGCTTACACTGAAGCTTTCTTT
TRBV25-1	TRBJ2-7	many	.	CASSDGTSRAYEQYF	TGTGCCAGCAGTGATGGGACGTCTCGAGCCTACGAGCAGTACTTC
TRBV10-1	TRBJ2-4	.	.	CAIPLRGAKNIQYF	TGCGCCATTCCGTTGAGGGGAGCCAAAAACATTCAGTACTTC
TRBV7-8	TRBJ2-7	.	.	CASSFTYEQYF	TGTGCCAGCAGCTTCACCTACGAGCAGTACTTC
TRBV30	TRBJ1-2	.	.	CAWRADRGYGYTF	TGTGCCTGGAGGGCGGACAGAGGCTATGGCTACACCTTC
TRBV2	TRBJ1-3	.	.	CASTSRASSSGNTIYF	TGTGCCAGCACCTCTCGGGCATCGAGCTCTGGAAACACCATATATTTT
TRBV4-1	TRBJ2-7	.	TRBD2	CASSQGSGTYEQYF	TGCGCCAGCAGCCAAGGTAGCGGGACCTACGAGCAGTACTTC
TRBV6-4	TRBJ2-2	.	.	CASSGGLPGTGELFF	TGTGCCAGCAGTGGTGGACTCCCGGGGACCGGGGAGCTGTTTTTT
TRBV11-2	TRBJ2-1	.	TRBD2	CASSSLAGLSYNEQFF	TGTGCCAGCAGCTCCTTAGCGGGGCTCTCCTACAATGAGCAGTTCTTC
TRBV28	TRBJ2-2	.	.	CASMDSLGSANTGELFF	TGTGCCAGCATGGACTCCCTCGGGAGCGCGAACACCGGGGAGCTGTTTTTT
TRBV7-7	TRBJ2-7	.	TRBD2	CASSFLSGGPREQYF	TGTGCCAGCAGCTTCCTGTCGGGGGGGCCTAGAGAGCAGTACTTC
TRBV11-2	TRBJ2-3	.	TRBD1	CASSLRQGATDTQYF	TGTGCCAGCAGCCTTAGACAGGGGGCCACAGATACGCAGTATTTT
TRBV5-6	TRBJ2-1	few	.	CASSLDRDTEQFF	TGTGCCAGCAGCTTGGACAGGGATACTGAGCAGTTCTTC
TRBV4-2	TRBJ1-4	.	.	CASSQDVGPGGREKLFF	TGTGCCAGCAGCCAAGATGTAGGCCCCGGTGGGCGGGAAAAACTGTTTTTT
TRBV6-5	TRBJ1-5	.	.	CASRGPVRNQPQHF	TGTGCCAGTAGAGGCCCTGTCAGGAATCAGCCCCAGCATTTT
TRBV27	TRBJ2-1	.	.	CASGVTSLNEQFF	TGTGCCAGCGGGGTCACTAGCTTGAATGAGCAGTTCTTC
TRBV2	TRBJ2-7	.	.	CASSFDSGLIYEQYF	TGTGCCAGCAGTTTTGACAGCGGTCTGATCTACGAGCAGTACTTC
TRBV9	TRBJ1-5	.	.	CASSVGIGEYQPQHF	TGTGCCAGCAGCGTTGGCATAGGAGAATATCAGCCCCAGCATTTT
TRBV6-6	TRBJ1-5	few	.	CASSPLGSNQPQHF	TGTGCCAGCAGCCCCTTAGGGAGCAATCAGCCCCAGCATTTT
TRBV6-5	TRBJ2-1	.	TRBD2	CASTFGGYNEQFF	TGTGCCAGCACCTTCGGGGGGTACAATGAGCAGTTCTTC
TRBV6-1	TRBJ1-5	.	.	CASSASPNQPQHF	TGTGCCAGCAGTGCGAGCCCCAATCAGCCCCAGCATTTT
TRBV18	TRBJ1-2	.	.	CASSLDSAPNYGYTF	TGTGCCAGCTCACTCGACTCGGCCCCCAACTATGGCTACACCTTC
TRBV6-1	TRBJ2-3	.	TRBD1	CASTPRTGRTDTQYF	TGTGCCAGCACTCCACGGACAGGGCGCACAGATACGCAGTATTTT
TRBV6-5	TRBJ1-5	.	.	CASSYRALNQPQHF	TGTGCCAGCAGTTACAGGGCCCTCAATCAGCCCCAGCATTTT
TRBV2	TRBJ2-7	.	.	CASSGLGGYEQYF	TGTGCCAGCAGTGGGTTAGGGGGCTACGAGCAGTACTTC
TRBV15	TRBJ1-1	few	.	CATSSGGGRNTEAFF	TGTGCCACCAGCAGTGGGGGGGGGAGGAACACTGAAGCTTTCTTT
TRBV7-8	TRBJ2-3	.	TRBD2	CASSLLASGSTDTQYF	TGTGCCAGCAGCTTATTGGCTAGCGGGAGCACAGATACGCAGTATTTT
TRBV11-3	TRBJ2-5	.	.	CASSLGFSAQETQYF	TGTGCCAGCAGCTTAGGTTTTAGCGCCCAAGAGACCCAGTACTTC
TRBV18	TRBJ2-7	.	.	CASSPLTGYEQYF	TGTGCCAGCTCACCACTGACAGGATACGAGCAGTACTTC
TRBV7-2	TRBJ2-3	.	.	CASILSQTDTQYF	TGTGCCAGCATCTTAAGTCAAACAGATACGCAGTATTTT
TRBV19	TRBJ2-2	medium-sized	.	CASSIVSGITGELFF	TGTGCCAGTAGTATAGTATCAGGCATTACCGGGGAGCTGTTTTTT
TRBV5-1	TRBJ2-5	.	.	CASKSTVQETQYF	TGCGCCAGCAAGTCGACAGTCCAAGAGACCCAGTACTTC
TRBV7-7	TRBJ2-5	few	.	CASRSTAPETQYF	TGTGCTAGCAGGTCGACAGCTCCAGAGACCCAGTACTTC
TRBV2	TRBJ1-3	.	.	CASSIQESSGNTIYF	TGTGCCAGCAGTATACAGGAAAGCTCTGGAAACACCATATATTTT
TRBV2	TRBJ1-4	.	.	CASIRNVWEGEKLFF	TGTGCCAGCATCAGAAACGTATGGGAGGGTGAAAAACTGTTTTTT
TRBV27	TRBJ2-3	.	.	CASSPVADTDTQYF	TGTGCCAGCAGTCCCGTAGCAGACACAGATACGCAGTATTTT
TRBV30	TRBJ2-1	few	TRBD2	CAWSEIAGRSYNEQFF	TGTGCCTGGAGCGAAATAGCGGGGCGCTCCTACAATGAGCAGTTCTTC
TRBV19	TRBJ1-1	.	TRBD1	CASTRTGGDTEAFF	TGTGCCAGTACCAGGACAGGGGGGGACACTGAAGCTTTCTTT